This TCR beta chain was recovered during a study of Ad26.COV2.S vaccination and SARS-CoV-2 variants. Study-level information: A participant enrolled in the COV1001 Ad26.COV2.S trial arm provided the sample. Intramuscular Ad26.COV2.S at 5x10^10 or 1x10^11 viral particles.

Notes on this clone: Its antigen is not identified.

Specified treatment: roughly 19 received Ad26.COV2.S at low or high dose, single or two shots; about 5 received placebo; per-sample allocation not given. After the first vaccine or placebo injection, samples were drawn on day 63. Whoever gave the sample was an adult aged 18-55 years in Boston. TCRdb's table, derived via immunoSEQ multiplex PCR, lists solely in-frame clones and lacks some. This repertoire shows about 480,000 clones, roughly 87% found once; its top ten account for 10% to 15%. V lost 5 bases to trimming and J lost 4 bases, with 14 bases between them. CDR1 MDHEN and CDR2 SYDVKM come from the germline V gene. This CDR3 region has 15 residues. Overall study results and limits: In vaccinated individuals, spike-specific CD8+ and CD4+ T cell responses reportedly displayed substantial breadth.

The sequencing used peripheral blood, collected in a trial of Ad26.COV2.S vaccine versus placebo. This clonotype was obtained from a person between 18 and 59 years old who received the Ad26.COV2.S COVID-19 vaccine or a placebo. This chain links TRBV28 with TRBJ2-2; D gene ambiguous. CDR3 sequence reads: CASSDDKTRTGELFF. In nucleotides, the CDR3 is TGTGCCAGCAGTGACGACAAGACTCGCACCGGGGAGCTGTTTTTT.